This paragraph covers one T cell receptor (beta chain) sequence. Treatment specified: about 20 received Ad26.COV2.S at low or high dose, single or two shots; roughly 5 received placebo; per-sample allocation not given. Sampling was performed 63 days after the first vaccine or placebo injection. Profiling relied on immunoSEQ multiplex PCR, and the TCRdb table lists in-frame clones only, not all of them. The sample has approximately 300,000 clones; around 84% are singletons. This record comes from a study of Ad26.COV2.S vaccination and SARS-CoV-2 variants. The clonotype comes from a person between 18 and 65 years old who received the Ad26.COV2.S COVID-19 vaccine or a placebo. Here the sequenced sample was peripheral blood, taken in a trial of Ad26.COV2.S vaccine versus placebo.

This chain's CDR3 is CASSTRQGGSYNEQFF. The CDR3 DNA reads as TGCGCCAGCTCTACCCGACAGGGCGGCTCCTACAATGAGCAGTTCTTC. The chain combines TRBV5-1 with TRBJ2-1, with TRBD1 identical over 7 bases. The CDR3 consists of 16 residues. With 7 bases clipped from V and 0 bases from J, the junction kept 10 bases outside the gene matches. Per germline, CDR1 SGHRS and CDR2 YFSETQ.